One sample yielded the 23 T cell receptor beta chains listed below, sequenced in a study of control samples from healthy donors and cancer patients. Measured with immunoSEQ multiplex PCR; TCRdb has only the in-frame clones, and not every one. The sample holds 46,000 or so clones, over 90% seen once. Sample: PBMCs. These receptors all come from a woman between 50 and 59 years old with head and neck cancer.

This clone appeared a few times. The CDR3 DNA is TGCGCCAGCAGCTTGGAACGGGGAGGTAACACAGATACGCAGTATTTT. Translated: CASSLERGGNTDTQYF. This chain connects TRBV5-1 to TRBJ2-3; D is perhaps TRBD2 (6 bases). Trimming pared 0 bases from V and 2 bases from J, leaving 13 bases between. The CDR3 loop spans 16 amino acids. Germline CDR1 and CDR2: SGHRS and YFSETQ. The full variable domain, completed using reference TRBV5-1 and TRBJ2-3, is KAGVTQTPRYLIKTRGQQVTLSCSPISGHRSVSWYQQTPGQGLQFLFEYFSETQRNKGNFPGRFSGRQFSNSRSEMNVSTLELGDSALYLCASSLERGGNTDTQYFGPGTRLTVL.

This chain uses TRBV6-6 with TRBJ1-5, with 7 positions matching TRBD1. There are 14 residues in the CDR3. Trimming at V came to 5 bases and at J to 1 base, leaving 2 bases not matched to a gene. CDR1 MNHNY and CDR2 SVGAGI come from the germline V gene (reference sequence). The CDR3 loop reads CASSLRGSNQPQHF. The CDR3 nucleotides are TGTGCCAGCAGTCTCAGGGGGAGCAATCAGCCCCAGCATTTT.

The genes are TRBV12-3 or TRBV12-4 and TRBJ2-7; weak D call: TRBD2 (6 bases). The CDR3 consists of 11 residues. V was pared by 6 bases and J by 4 bases, with 7 bases between. The CDR3 is CASRGGYEQYF. CDR3 bases: TGTGCCAGCAGGGGGGGTTACGAGCAGTACTTC.

Details on this clone: The conserved phenylalanine or tryptophan is not found at the CDR3 terminus, so this likely reflects a read error. The rearrangement joins TRBV4-3 to TRBJ2-6, with D uncertain. Germline V lookup: CDR1 LGHNA, CDR2 YSLEER. The germline V and J ends were trimmed by 0 bases and 0 bases, with 15 bases remaining between them. The CDR3 loop spans 19 amino acids. The CDR3 DNA reads as TGCGCCAGCAGCCAAGATCTTAGGGCCCAGACCTCTGGGGCCAACGTCCTGACTTCC. This translates into CASSQDLRAQTSGANVLTS.

In DNA form, the CDR3 reads TGTGCCAGCAGCCCCTCCAACACGGGTTTCACCGGGGAGCTGTTTTTT. Translated: CASSPSNTGFTGELFF. This chain uses TRBV7-9 with TRBJ2-2; no reliable D call. V was cut by 5 bases and J by 4 bases, with 17 bases left in between. This CDR3 has 16 amino acids. The germline V gene encodes CDR1 SEHNR and CDR2 FQNEAQ (reference sequence).

The chain couples TRBV5-6 to TRBJ2-1; 9 bases are shared with TRBD2. The V gene end was trimmed by 0 bases and the J gene end by 3 bases; junction bases not matched to a gene: 1. The CDR3 is made up of 15 amino acids. Germline V lookup: CDR1 SGHDT, CDR2 YYEEEE. CDR3 protein: CASSLEAGGYNEQFF. The CDR3 region has the DNA TGTGCCAGCAGCTTGGAAGCGGGAGGCTACAATGAGCAGTTCTTC. Based on the CDR3 plus reference TRBV5-6 and TRBJ2-1, the full variable domain is DAGVTQSPTHLIKTRGQQVTLRCSPKSGHDTVSWYQQALGQGPQFIFQYYEEEERQRGNFPDRFSGHQFPNYSSELNVNALLLGDSALYLCASSLEAGGYNEQFFGPGTRLTVL.

This chain uses TRBV5-1 with TRBJ1-3, with D uncertain. The V end was cut by 1 base, the J end by 4 bases, with 3 bases between. In germline, CDR1 is SGHRS, CDR2 YFSETQ. The CDR3 has 12 amino acids. Here the CDR3 DNA reads TGCGCCAGCAGCTTGACAGGAAACACCATATATTTT. This translates into CASSLTGNTIYF. The full variable domain, its missing parts supplied by reference TRBV5-1 and TRBJ1-3, is KAGVTQTPRYLIKTRGQQVTLSCSPISGHRSVSWYQQTPGQGLQFLFEYFSETQRNKGNFPGRFSGRQFSNSRSEMNVSTLELGDSALYLCASSLTGNTIYFGEGSWLTVV.

This clone showed up just a few times. The chain joins TRBV27 to TRBJ2-7, with TRBD1 matching over 7 bases. V shed 6 bases, J shed 2 bases, and the junction held 7 bases outside the gene matches. Germline values: CDR1 MNHEY, CDR2 SMNVEV (reference sequence). This CDR3 has 14 residues. CDR3 DNA sequence: TGTGCCAGCAGGAGGGGGCTGAGGACCTACGAGCAGTACTTC. Its protein is CASRRGLRTYEQYF.

The chain is built from TRBV6-5 and TRBJ1-2; D is uncertain. This CDR3 is built from 13 residues. V was shortened by 4 bases and J by 0 bases, with 6 bases between the two germline ends. Per the germline V gene, CDR1 is MNHEY and CDR2 is SVGAGI. In nucleotides, the CDR3 is TGTGCCAGCAGTTCCTTTCCTAACTATGGCTACACCTTC. Its translation: CASSSFPNYGYTF.

The J gene is TRBJ1-5, the V gene TRBV2; TRBD1 might be the D (6 bases). The length of the CDR3 is 15 residues. Germline V gene data show CDR1 as SNHLY and CDR2 as FYNNEI. The V gene lost 6 bases and the J gene lost 0 bases, with 12 bases spanning the gap. In DNA, the CDR3 is TGTGCCAGCAGAACGGGACACCTTAGCAATCAGCCCCAGCATTTT. It translates to CASRTGHLSNQPQHF. The full variable domain, completed using reference TRBV2 and TRBJ1-5, is EPEVTQTPSHQVTQMGQEVILRCVPISNHLYFYWYRQILGQKVEFLVSFYNNEISEKSEIFDDQFSVERPDGSNFTLKIRSTKLEDSAMYFCASRTGHLSNQPQHFGDGTRLSIL.

The CDR3 DNA sequence: TGTGCCAGCAGGGGGACAGGGGGAGGTCAGCCCCAGCATTTT. Translated, it gives CASRGTGGGQPQHF. The V and J genes are TRBV2 and TRBJ1-5; 11 nucleotides match TRBD1. The length of the CDR3 is 14 residues. Germline CDR1 and CDR2: SNHLY and FYNNEI. The V gene end was trimmed by 6 bases and the J gene end by 6 bases; junction bases not matched to a gene: 4.

The genes are TRBV19 and TRBJ1-4, with D possibly matching TRBD1 (6 bases). Trimming pared 5 bases from V and 4 bases from J, leaving 14 bases between. Looked up from germline, CDR1 is LNHDA and CDR2 is SQIVND (reference sequence). The CDR3 loop spans 15 amino acids. CDR3: CASSARDTFNEKLFF. CDR3 coding DNA: TGTGCCAGTAGTGCAAGGGACACTTTTAATGAAAAACTGTTTTTT.

The V gene is TRBV19, the J gene TRBJ1-5, with D possibly being TRBD1 (6 bases). The CDR3 contains 14 residues. CDR1 and CDR2 from the germline V gene are LNHDA and SQIVND (reference sequence). V lost 8 bases and J lost 0, with 11 bases in between. The CDR3 region is CASQGQYSNQPQHF. CDR3 sequence (DNA): TGTGCCAGTCAGGGACAATATAGCAATCAGCCCCAGCATTTT.

This sequence joins TRBV11-2 and TRBJ2-3; D tentatively fits TRBD1 or TRBD2 (6 bases each). The V end was cut by 4 bases, the J end by 2 bases, with 10 bases between. The length of the CDR3 is 14 residues. The V gene's germline CDR1 is SGHAT and CDR2 FQNNGV. CDR3 sequence reads: CASSSGALTDTQYF. CDR3 nucleotide sequence: TGTGCCAGCAGCTCGGGGGCCCTCACAGATACGCAGTATTTT.

This rearrangement joins TRBV11-1 to TRBJ2-3, with TRBD2 identical over 9 bases. Germline CDR1 reads SGHAT; CDR2 reads FQDESV (reference sequence). This CDR3 spans 16 amino acids. V shed 4 bases and J 4 bases; nucleotides not matched to a gene: 9. The CDR3 sequence: CASSSRSGSLSDTQYF. For the CDR3, the DNA is TGTGCCAGCAGCTCACGTAGCGGGAGTCTCTCAGATACGCAGTATTTT.

The chain is built from TRBV3-1 (or the pseudogene TRBV3-2) and TRBJ1-1; weak D call: TRBD1 (6 bases). This CDR3 has 12 amino acids. The germline V gene has CDR1 LGHDT and CDR2 YNNKEL (reference sequence). V was trimmed by 5 bases and J by 4 bases, leaving 8 bases between them. The CDR3 nucleotides are TGTGCCAGCAGCAGGGGGGCCACTGAAGCTTTCTTT. It translates to CASSRGATEAFF.

The chain joins TRBV4-3 to TRBJ2-5; 9 nucleotides align to TRBD1. The germline CDR1 and CDR2 sequences are LGHNA and YSLEER. CDR3 length: 15 residues. The ends lost 4 bases at V and 5 bases at J; junction bases unmatched: 8. CDR3 residues: CASSRTRDRAETQYF. DNA of the CDR3: TGCGCCAGCAGCCGGACCCGGGACAGGGCTGAGACCCAGTACTTC.

The chain uses TRBV19 and TRBJ1-6; the D is unclear. Germline CDR1 reads LNHDA; CDR2 reads SQIVND (reference sequence). This CDR3 comprises 15 residues. V lost 0 bases and J 8 bases, leaving 11 bases between the germline ends. The CDR3 DNA reads TGTGCCAGTAGTATAGATCCGGGATATTATTCACCCCTCCACTTT. Translating gives CASSIDPGYYSPLHF.

This chain links TRBV28 with TRBJ1-6; a possible D gene is TRBD1 (5 bases). CDR1 is MDHEN, CDR2 SYDVKM, per germline. The V gene lost 2 bases and the J gene lost 7 bases, with 18 bases spanning the gap. The CDR3 is 17 residues long. CDR3 in amino acids: CASSLKSGRTWNSPLHF. For the CDR3, the DNA is TGTGCCAGCAGTTTAAAATCGGGGCGCACATGGAATTCACCCCTCCACTTT.

This clone appeared a single time. The genes are TRBV7-8 and TRBJ2-7; D remains unclear. V lost 5 bases, J lost 2 bases, and 10 bases lay in between. This CDR3 has 13 residues. Germline V gene data show CDR1 as SGHVS and CDR2 as FQNEAQ. The CDR3 region is CASSPDVAYEQYF. The CDR3 coding sequence is TGTGCCAGCAGCCCTGACGTCGCCTACGAGCAGTACTTC.

V gene TRBV6-5 combines with J gene TRBJ2-6; D remains ambiguous. The CDR3 has 14 amino acids. The V end was cut by 5 bases, the J end by 0 bases, with 5 bases between. From germline, CDR1 is MNHEY and CDR2 SVGAGI. The DNA for the CDR3 is TGTGCCAGCAGTCTATACTCTGGGGCCAACGTCCTGACTTTC. Amino acids: CASSLYSGANVLTF.

The chain recombines TRBV2 with TRBJ1-1, with 7 bases matching TRBD1. The V and J ends lost 2 bases and 5 bases, in that order; junction bases with no gene match: 8. The CDR3 length is 15 residues. Germline V gene lookup returns CDR1 SNHLY and CDR2 FYNNEI. CDR3 amino acids: CASSEKAGGRTEAFF. In DNA, the CDR3 is TGTGCCAGCAGTGAAAAAGCAGGGGGAAGGACTGAAGCTTTCTTT.

The chain uses TRBV18 and TRBJ1-3; the match to TRBD1 covers 7 bases. Germline V lookup: CDR1 KGHSH, CDR2 LQKENI. This CDR3 has 19 amino acids. The trim removed 2 bases at V and 1 base at J, leaving 14 bases unmatched. The CDR3 is CASSPGTFSPTGSGNTIYF. CDR3 bases: TGTGCCAGCTCACCAGGGACTTTTAGCCCGACAGGGTCTGGAAACACCATATATTTT. The variable domain in full, completed from reference TRBV18 and TRBJ1-3, reads NAGVMQNPRHLVRRRGQEARLRCSPMKGHSHVYWYRQLPEEGLKFMVYLQKENIIDESGMPKERFSAEFPKEGPSILRIQQVVRGDSAAYFCASSPGTFSPTGSGNTIYFGEGSWLTVV.